These T cell receptor beta chains were read from a single sample in a study of human T cells and chemical hapten exposure. MiXCR, applied by TCRdb to the RACE reads, yields one record per CDR3 protein. The table has around 92,000 distinct CDR3 sequences, 11% seen once. The sequenced sample was whole blood, obtained in connection with sensitization to the hapten diphenylcyclopropenone (DPC). These receptors all come from a woman aged 60-75 years with alopecia areata. Some clones in this sample may be carry-over from other donors' samples. Both conserved end residues are part of each CDR3. A D gene is named only where the DNA matches it firmly. Not all rows give a size; the values are once, few, many and, for expanded clones, a class.

d_call,clone_size,j_call,v_call,cdr3_nt,cdr3_aa
TRBD1,many,TRBJ1-1,TRBV20-1,TGCAGTGCTCTCGGGACAGGGGGAAACACTGAAGCTTTCTTT,CSALGTGGNTEAFF
NA,few,TRBJ1-5,TRBV6-5,TGTGCCAGCAGTTTTCTACCGGGAGAGCCCCAGCATTTT,CASSFLPGEPQHF
NA,many,TRBJ1-4,TRBV7-2,TGTGCCAGCAGCTTAAACGCGGGAATCCCTAATGAAAAACTGTTTTTT,CASSLNAGIPNEKLFF
TRBD2,many,TRBJ2-7,TRBV20-1,TGCAGTGCTATACTAGCGGGGGGGCACTACGAGCAGTACTTC,CSAILAGGHYEQYF
NA,many,TRBJ2-1,TRBV11-2,TGTGCCAGCAGCTTAATTACCGGGGGAACGGGCAATGAGCAGTTCTTC,CASSLITGGTGNEQFF
NA,few,TRBJ2-7,TRBV27,TGTGCCAGCAGTTTAGGATGGGATATCAACTACGAGCAGTACTTC,CASSLGWDINYEQYF
NA,many,TRBJ2-5,TRBV4-2,TGTGCCAGCAGCCAAGGGCAGGGACTTAAAGAGACCCAGTACTTC,CASSQGQGLKETQYF
TRBD2,many,TRBJ2-3,TRBV11-2,TGTGCCAGCAGCTTAGCGCTAGCGGGCACAGATACGCAGTATTTT,CASSLALAGTDTQYF
TRBD1,few,TRBJ2-7,TRBV6-1,TGTGCCAGCGAGGGACAGGGAGGGCACGAGCAGTACTTC,CASEGQGGHEQYF
TRBD2,few,TRBJ2-1,TRBV7-2,TGTGCCAGCAGCTTAGTAACTAGCGGGGGCTACAATGAGCAGTTCTTC,CASSLVTSGGYNEQFF
NA,NA,TRBJ1-5,TRBV6-6,TGTGCCAGCAGTTACTCGGTCTACAATCAGCCCCAGCATTTT,CASSYSVYNQPQHF
TRBD2,few,TRBJ2-5,TRBV4-2,TGTGCCAGCAGCCAAGAAGCGGGGGGGCGAGAGACCCAGTACTTC,CASSQEAGGRETQYF
NA,NA,TRBJ2-7,TRBV20-1,TGCAGTGCTAGAGATAACGGCAAGAGCTCCTACGAGCAGTACTTC,CSARDNGKSSYEQYF
NA,NA,TRBJ2-1,TRBV9,TGTGCCAGCAGCGGGGGGTTTGGCAATGAGCAGTTCTTC,CASSGGFGNEQFF
NA,NA,TRBJ1-1,TRBV5-1,TGCGCCAGCAGCTTTCGCTACATGGAGAACACTGAAGCTTTCTTT,CASSFRYMENTEAFF
NA,NA,TRBJ1-2,TRBV5-1,TGCGCCAGCAGCGTGGACCGTCCCAACTATGGCTACACCTTC,CASSVDRPNYGYTF
NA,NA,TRBJ1-2,TRBV18,TGTGCCAGCTCACCGCCGGGACAAATATATGGCTACACCTTC,CASSPPGQIYGYTF
TRBD2,NA,TRBJ2-1,TRBV30,TGTGCCTGGAGTGCTGGCGGGGGGGCCGCGATTTACAATGAGCAGTTCTTC,CAWSAGGGAAIYNEQFF
TRBD1,many,TRBJ1-2,TRBV18,TGTGCCAGCTCACAGGGACAGGGCTATGGCTACACCTTC,CASSQGQGYGYTF
TRBD2,many,TRBJ2-7,TRBV6-2/TRBV6-3,TGTGCCAGCAGTTACGTTAGCGGGCGGACCTACGAGCAGTACTTC,CASSYVSGRTYEQYF
NA,many,TRBJ1-1,TRBV20-1,TGCAGTGCTGATGCCGGGAGGGATTTAACTGAAGCTTTCTTT,CSADAGRDLTEAFF
NA,many,TRBJ1-6,TRBV6-5,TGTGCCAGCAAAGTTAACAGTAAATCACCCCTCCACTTT,CASKVNSKSPLHF
NA,NA,TRBJ1-2,TRBV20-1,TGCAGTGCCCAGTCCCGGGGCGGCGACGGCTACACCTTC,CSAQSRGGDGYTF
NA,few,TRBJ2-1,TRBV5-1,TGCGCCAGCAGAGCTTTAAGCGGAAGCTCCTACAATGAGCAGTTCTTC,CASRALSGSSYNEQFF
NA,NA,TRBJ2-4,TRBV6-2/TRBV6-3,TGTGCCAGCAGTTACTCCCTAGGACCTGACAAAAACATTCAGTACTTC,CASSYSLGPDKNIQYF
TRBD1,many,TRBJ1-4,TRBV6-5,TGTGCCAGCAGTCGGGACAGGGGAAATGAAAAACTGTTTTTT,CASSRDRGNEKLFF
TRBD2,few,TRBJ2-1,TRBV7-2,TGTGCCAGCAGCTTAGTAGCAATGCGGGGGGGCCGCTGGGAGCAGTTCTTC,CASSLVAMRGGRWEQFF
TRBD2,few,TRBJ2-1,TRBV5-1,TGCGCCAGCAGCGAGACTAGCGGGGACGGCGAGCAGTTCTTC,CASSETSGDGEQFF
NA,NA,TRBJ2-1,TRBV7-3,TGTGCCAGCAGCCGATCTAGCGCGGGGGCGGATGAGCAGTTCTTC,CASSRSSAGADEQFF
NA,NA,TRBJ2-3,TRBV11-2,TGTGCCAGCAGCTTAGGAGACCAGCGCGATACGCAGTATTTT,CASSLGDQRDTQYF
TRBD2,many,TRBJ2-2,TRBV5-1,TGCGCCAGCAGCTCCCGACTAGCGCCGAACACCGGGGAGCTGTTTTTT,CASSSRLAPNTGELFF
NA,many,TRBJ2-1,TRBV6-2/TRBV6-3,TGTGCCAGCTTGAGGTCAGGGGTAGGTCAACCAAGCTCCTACAATGAGCAGTTCTTC,CASLRSGVGQPSSYNEQFF
TRBD2,many,TRBJ2-1,TRBV6-5,TGTGCCAGCAGTTACTCGGGGGGGGAGTTCTTC,CASSYSGGEFF
NA,many,TRBJ1-5,TRBV5-1,TGCGCCAGCAGCTTGGCGGCAGCAGATAGCAATCAGCCCCAGCATTTT,CASSLAAADSNQPQHF
TRBD2,many,TRBJ2-1,TRBV6-5,TGTGCCAGCAGTCTCCGCGGAGCGGGGAATGATGAGCAGTTCTTC,CASSLRGAGNDEQFF
NA,many,TRBJ1-2,TRBV7-8,TGTGCCAGCAGCTTAGGACAGGTTTTCTATGGCTACACCTTC,CASSLGQVFYGYTF
TRBD1,many,TRBJ1-4,TRBV25-1,TGTGCCAGCAGGTACTCTGGGACAGCGAATGAAAAACTGTTTTTT,CASRYSGTANEKLFF
TRBD1,few,TRBJ1-1,TRBV10-3,TGTGCCATCAGTGTGGACAGGACCACTGAAGCTTTCTTT,CAISVDRTTEAFF
NA,NA,TRBJ2-5,TRBV7-9,TGTGCCAGCGGGGACGGGGGCGTAGAGACCCAGTACTTC,CASGDGGVETQYF